This T cell receptor beta chain was captured by sequencing in a study of Ad26.COV2.S vaccination and SARS-CoV-2 variants (dated by TCRdb to the early 2020s). Study-wide context: Sequencing of the TCRbeta repertoire served to evaluate the specificity and breadth of SARS-CoV-2-reactive T cell receptors following Ad26.COV2.S vaccination. A total of around 32 samples were included in the TCR-sequenced set, comprising 19 Ad26.COV2.S vaccine recipients, 5 placebo recipients and 8 SARS-CoV-2 convalescent individuals.

TCRbeta CDR3 regions were sequenced with the immunoSEQ Assay. After extraction, genomic DNA underwent amplification by bias-controlled multiplex PCR, followed by high-throughput sequencing. The source study handled its data this way. To quantify the absolute abundance of every unique TCRbeta CDR3 region, sequences were collapsed and filtered. T cell fraction was estimated by normalizing TCRbeta template counts to usable DNA, with usable DNA measured through amplification of reference genes found in all nucleated cells. Repertoire TCRs were annotated as SARS-CoV-2-specific when V gene, CDR3 amino acid sequence and J gene were exactly matched to a known reactive TCR set. The reference SARS-CoV-2 TCR set came from MIRA and was filtered for enrichment in COVID-19-positive ImmuneCODE repertoires, removing public or cross-reactive TCRs. Drawing on the MIRA antigens, annotated TCRs were analysed further at the level of specific ORF or position within ORF. Breadth was defined as annotated unique rearrangements over total unique productive rearrangements; depth was the summed frequency of those rearrangements. Two-sided Wilcoxon rank-sum tests were applied when comparing TCR breadth between groups. This is the immuneACCESS table as TCRdb keeps it, with only in-frame sequences that have V and J called. A part of the clones is gone; compared with another copy, unresolved V genes explain less than half, and the rest is unexplained. V, J and clone size are taken as reported in that table, and D and trimming were inferred from the DNA itself. This sample is represented by fewer than 100,000 clones; 82% of them were singletons. The ten largest clonotypes hold more than 15% of the sample.

Study-wide findings and limitations: Ad26.COV2.S recipients had higher spike-specific TCR breadth than placebo recipients (P = 0.0014). The authors noted that total T cell responses may have been underestimated by the TCR breadth and depth analyses. After vaccination, substantial breadth of spike-specific CD8+ and CD4+ T cell responses was reported. Vaccine and placebo recipients had comparable non-spike TCR breadth, which fits with the vaccine containing only spike.

Concerning this clone itself: Its antigen is unknown. Qualities for individual bases were not recorded, and no much larger clone is one base off.

Cut back by 4 bases and 2 bases, the V and J ends lie 14 bases apart. The CDR3 numbers 16 residues from cysteine through phenylalanine. Left in the record is the CDR3 DNA by itself, 48 bases read in frame from the first base. CDR1 and CDR2 are read off the germline V gene as KGHDR and SFDVKD. Explained via the paper, the time point label denotes: individuals recovered from natural SARS-CoV-2 infection. Recombination joined TRBV24-1 with TRBJ1-5, with TRBD1 tentatively as D gene (6 bases match). The clonotype comes from a human donor who had recovered from COVID-19. Sequences were derived from peripheral blood, sampled after recovery from COVID-19. The CDR3 reads CATSEPQGSGNQPQHF. The DNA is as follows: TGTGCCACCAGTGAACCTCAGGGGTCGGGCAATCAGCCCCAGCATTTT.